This note documents a single T cell receptor beta chain sequence. TCRdb re-called the 5' RACE reads through MiXCR, storing one row per CDR3 protein. The sample yields roughly 60,000 distinct CDR3 sequences, about 28% seen once. The CDR3 sequence is 15 residues long. Germline values: CDR1 SGHTA, CDR2 FQGNSA. Trimming removed 1 base from V and 1 base from J, with 10 bases in between. Treg sorting used a CD4+CD25+CD127-/low gate. The sample taken for sequencing was tumor-infiltrating Tregs sorted from the breast tumor. The sequence came from a female donor with breast cancer. This chain joins TRBV7-2 and TRBJ2-5, with a possible D match to TRBD2 (5 bases). CDR3 sequence: CASSLVRGPQETQYF. DNA of the CDR3: TGTGCCAGCAGCTTAGTACGAGGGCCCCAAGAGACCCAGTACTTC. The variable domain in full, completed from reference TRBV7-2 and TRBJ2-5, reads GAGVSQSPSNKVTEKGKDVELRCDPISGHTALYWYRQSLGQGLEFLIYFQGNSAPDKSGLPSDRFSAERTGGSVSTLTIQRTQQEDSAVYLCASSLVRGPQETQYFGPGTRLLVL.